These 3 T cell receptor beta chains were all obtained from the same sample, sequenced in a study of blood T cell repertoires in COVID-19 (dated by TCRdb to the early 2020s). The library was generated by the immunoSEQ multiplex PCR assay. Entries here come from immuneACCESS through TCRdb and include only in-frame sequences with V and J called. Some clones fail to appear in such tables; in the studies checked, an unresolved V gene covers under half of the shortfall, and the cause of the remainder is unknown. In this sample the table shows about 480,000 clones, 70% to 90% of which occur a single time. The ten most abundant clones make up less than 2% of the sample. Sample: PBMCs or T cells enriched from blood (not recorded which). Every receptor here comes from a woman aged 40 to 50 who had recovered from COVID-19.

V usage is TRBV5-1 and J usage is TRBJ2-5, with D possibly matching TRBD1 (5 bases). Trimming stripped 0 bases from V and 5 bases from J, with 17 bases between. The CDR3 is 16 residues long. Germline V CDR1 and CDR2: SGHRS, YFSETQ. The CDR3 spells CASSLAGAGPRETQYF. The CDR3 DNA reads TGCGCCAGCAGCTTGGCCGGCGCAGGGCCTAGGGAGACCCAGTACTTC.

The chain joins TRBV30 to TRBJ1-6; TRBD1 matches at 7 bases. V shed 3 bases and J 5 bases; nucleotides not matched to a gene: 10. From germline, CDR1 is GTSNPN and CDR2 SVGIG (reference sequence). This CDR3 is built from 16 residues. The CDR3 bases are TGTGCCTGGAGGACCCTGAAGGGGGCAGATAATTCACCCCTCCACTTT. This sequence encodes CAWRTLKGADNSPLHF.

This chain uses TRBV9 with TRBJ1-1, with D possibly matching TRBD1 (6 bases). Trimming left V 0 bases short and J 3 bases short, with 9 bases between. CDR1 is SGDLS and CDR2 is YYNGEE in the germline V gene. The CDR3 loop spans 14 amino acids. CDR3 sequence: CASSVAQGHTEAFF. The CDR3 nucleotides read TGTGCCAGCAGCGTAGCTCAGGGGCACACTGAAGCTTTCTTT.